Below, one T cell receptor beta chain is given with its context. The target antigen is unknown. The sample originates from a study of cytomegalovirus exposure and HLA in healthy donors. Overall study context: It was reported in a later analysis that the roughly 120 validation repertoires used the same platform as the 666 first-cohort repertoires. General study results and limits: Rare sequences made up most TCRs, while some public TCRs were found in many donors.

CDR1 and CDR2 from the germline V gene are ENHRY and SYGVKD. V was shortened by 6 bases and J by 11 bases, with 17 bases between the two germline ends. This CDR3 is 13 amino acids long. Generated by immunoSEQ multiplex PCR, the TCRdb table keeps only in-frame clones and is missing some. The profile covers 150,000 to 200,000 clones, with about 82% appearing a single time and over 1.1% taken by the ten largest. This receptor was identified in a woman aged 18-29 years in good health and CMV-seronegative. V and J are TRBV10-3 and TRBJ1-3; no clear D. Sequenced input: PBMCs. In DNA, the CDR3 is TGTGCCATCAGGGCCCCTGTGGCGGGTCCCATATATTTT. Its protein product is CAIRAPVAGPIYF.